Described below is a single T cell receptor (beta chain) sequence and its context. Participants, 18 to 89 years old, spanned fewer than 25 US areas. Allocation to cohorts depended on clinical history reported by the participants. These data originate in a study of blood T cell repertoires in COVID-19. How the authors handled the data: The authors estimated nucleated cell counts from reference gene primer amplification. Some clones are missing from TCRdb's copy, which holds only in-frame ones; the method was immunoSEQ multiplex PCR. The V and J calls and clone size come from that table; D and trimming were worked out from the DNA. The table shows a few hundred thousand clones, with roughly 89% occurring only once. Germline V gene sequence: CDR1 SGHDT, CDR2 YYEEEE. The V end lost 4 bases, the J end lost 2 bases, and 9 bases lay between the germline ends. CDR3 length: 13 residues.

The gene calls are TRBV5-6 and TRBJ2-5; D is uncertain. The TCR sequence derives from a woman in her thirties who had recovered from COVID-19. Material for sequencing was PBMCs or T cells enriched from blood (not recorded which). The DNA of the CDR3 is TGTGCCAGCAGCCCCCCTACTCAAGAGACCCAGTACTTC. Translating gives CASSPPTQETQYF. Full variable domain (missing parts from reference TRBV5-6 and TRBJ2-5): DAGVTQSPTHLIKTRGQQVTLRCSPKSGHDTVSWYQQALGQGPQFIFQYYEEEERQRGNFPDRFSGHQFPNYSSELNVNALLLGDSALYLCASSPPTQETQYFGPGTRLLVL.